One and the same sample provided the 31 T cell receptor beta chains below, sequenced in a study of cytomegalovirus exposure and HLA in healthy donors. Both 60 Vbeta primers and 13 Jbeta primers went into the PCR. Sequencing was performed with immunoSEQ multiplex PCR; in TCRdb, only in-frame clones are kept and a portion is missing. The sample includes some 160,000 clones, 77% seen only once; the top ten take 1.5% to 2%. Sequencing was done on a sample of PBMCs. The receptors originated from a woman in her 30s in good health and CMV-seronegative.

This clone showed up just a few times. The CDR3 bases are TGCGCCAGCAGTGAGGGACAGGGCTTAAGTGGGGCCAACGTCCTGACTTTC. This gives the protein CASSEGQGLSGANVLTF. This rearrangement joins TRBV10-1 to TRBJ2-6; 8 bases line up with TRBD1. Germline CDR1 and CDR2: WNHNN and SYGVQD (reference sequence). With 2 bases clipped from V and 3 bases from J, the junction kept 6 bases outside the gene matches. This CDR3 has 17 residues.

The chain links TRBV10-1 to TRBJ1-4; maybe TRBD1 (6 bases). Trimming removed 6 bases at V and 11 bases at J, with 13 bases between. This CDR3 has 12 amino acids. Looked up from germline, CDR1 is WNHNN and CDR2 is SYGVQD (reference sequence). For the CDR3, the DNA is TGCGCCAGCAGGTCAGGGGTCGAGAAACTGTTTTTT. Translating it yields CASRSGVEKLFF.

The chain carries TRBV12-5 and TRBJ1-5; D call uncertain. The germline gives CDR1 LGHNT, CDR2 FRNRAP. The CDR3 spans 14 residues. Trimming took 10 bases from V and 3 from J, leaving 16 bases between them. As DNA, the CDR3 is TGTGCTACCACGATCGGAGGTAACAATCAGCCCCAGCATTTT. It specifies CATTIGGNNQPQHF. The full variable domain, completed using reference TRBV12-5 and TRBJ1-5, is DARVTQTPRHKVTEMGQEVTMRCQPILGHNTVFWYRQTMMQGLELLAYFRNRAPLDDSGMPKDRFSAEMPDATLATLKIQPSEPRDSAVYFCATTIGGNNQPQHFGDGTRLSIL.

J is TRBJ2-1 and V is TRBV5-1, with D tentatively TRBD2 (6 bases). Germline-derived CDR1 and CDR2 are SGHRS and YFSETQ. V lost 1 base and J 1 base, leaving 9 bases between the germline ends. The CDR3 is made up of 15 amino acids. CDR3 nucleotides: TGCGCCAGCAGCTTGACGGGGGATTCCTACAATGAGCAGTTCTTC. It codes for CASSLTGDSYNEQFF.

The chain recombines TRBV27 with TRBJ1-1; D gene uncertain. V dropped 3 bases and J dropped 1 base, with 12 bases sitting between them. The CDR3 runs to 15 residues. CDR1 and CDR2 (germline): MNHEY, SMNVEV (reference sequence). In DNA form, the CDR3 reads TGTGCCAGCAGTTTCTCCGGGGAATCGAACACTGAAGCTTTCTTT. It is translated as CASSFSGESNTEAFF.

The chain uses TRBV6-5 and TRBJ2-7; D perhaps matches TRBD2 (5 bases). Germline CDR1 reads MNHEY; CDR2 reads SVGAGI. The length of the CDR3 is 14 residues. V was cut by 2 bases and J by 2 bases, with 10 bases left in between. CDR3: CASSYRPGTYEQYF. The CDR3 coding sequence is TGTGCCAGCAGTTACAGACCGGGAACCTACGAGCAGTACTTC.

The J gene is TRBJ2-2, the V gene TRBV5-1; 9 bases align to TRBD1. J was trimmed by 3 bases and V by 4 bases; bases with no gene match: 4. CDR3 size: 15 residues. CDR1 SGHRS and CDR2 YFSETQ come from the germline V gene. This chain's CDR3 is CASSITGGYTGELFF. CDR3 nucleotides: TGCGCCAGCAGCATCACAGGGGGCTACACCGGGGAGCTGTTTTTT.

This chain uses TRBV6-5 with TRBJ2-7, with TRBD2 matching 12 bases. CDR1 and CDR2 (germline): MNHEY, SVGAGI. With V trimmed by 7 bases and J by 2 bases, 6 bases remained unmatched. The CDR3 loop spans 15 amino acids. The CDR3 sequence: CASTETSGRPYEQYF. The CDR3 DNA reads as TGTGCCAGCACTGAGACTAGCGGGAGACCCTACGAGCAGTACTTC.

The CDR3 reads CASSPRVGARVTGELFF. The CDR3 DNA is TGTGCCAGCAGCCCTAGGGTGGGGGCGCGGGTCACCGGGGAGCTGTTTTTT. V is TRBV7-8 and J is TRBJ2-2; possible D gene TRBD1, 6 bases. The CDR3 sequence is 17 residues long. The germline CDR1 and CDR2 sequences are SGHVS and FQNEAQ. Deletions cut 5 bases from V and 4 bases from J, with 20 bases between.

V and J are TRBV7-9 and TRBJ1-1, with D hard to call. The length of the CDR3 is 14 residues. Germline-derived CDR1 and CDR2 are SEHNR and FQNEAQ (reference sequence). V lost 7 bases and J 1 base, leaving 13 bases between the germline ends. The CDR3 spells CASTFTLSNTEAFF. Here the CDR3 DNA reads TGTGCCAGCACCTTTACTCTTTCGAACACTGAAGCTTTCTTT.

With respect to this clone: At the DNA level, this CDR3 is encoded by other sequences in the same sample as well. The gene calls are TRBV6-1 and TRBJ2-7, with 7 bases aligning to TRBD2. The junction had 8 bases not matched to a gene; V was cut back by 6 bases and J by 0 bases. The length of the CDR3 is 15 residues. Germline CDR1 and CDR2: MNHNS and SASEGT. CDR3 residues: CASRSYGTTSYEQYF. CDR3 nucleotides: TGTGCCAGCAGGAGTTATGGGACTACCTCCTACGAGCAGTACTTC.

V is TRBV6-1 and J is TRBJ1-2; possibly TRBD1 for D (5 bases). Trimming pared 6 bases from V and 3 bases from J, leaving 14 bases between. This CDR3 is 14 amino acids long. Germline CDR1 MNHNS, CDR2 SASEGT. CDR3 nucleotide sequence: TGTGCCAGCAGAGCTCCAGGACAAGACTATGGCTACACCTTC. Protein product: CASRAPGQDYGYTF.

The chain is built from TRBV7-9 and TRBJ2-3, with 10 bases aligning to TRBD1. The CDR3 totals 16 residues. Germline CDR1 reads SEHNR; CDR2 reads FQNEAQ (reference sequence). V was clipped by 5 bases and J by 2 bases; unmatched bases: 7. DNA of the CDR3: TGTGCCAGCAGCCCTGGACAGGGGGGACACACAGATACGCAGTATTTT. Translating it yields CASSPGQGGHTDTQYF.

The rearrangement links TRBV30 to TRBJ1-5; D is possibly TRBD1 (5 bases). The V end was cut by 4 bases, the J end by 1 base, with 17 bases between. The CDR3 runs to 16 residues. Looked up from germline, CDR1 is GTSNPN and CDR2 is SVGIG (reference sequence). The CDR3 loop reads CAWTPSWDSSNQPQHF. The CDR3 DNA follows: TGTGCCTGGACCCCCTCCTGGGACTCCAGCAATCAGCCCCAGCATTTT.

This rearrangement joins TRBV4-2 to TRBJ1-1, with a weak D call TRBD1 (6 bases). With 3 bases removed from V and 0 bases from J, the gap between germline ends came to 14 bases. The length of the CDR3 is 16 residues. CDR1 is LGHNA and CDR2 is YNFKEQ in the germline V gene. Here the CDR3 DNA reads TGTGCCAGCAGCCAGACAAGGGGGAACTTGAACACTGAAGCTTTCTTT. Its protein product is CASSQTRGNLNTEAFF.

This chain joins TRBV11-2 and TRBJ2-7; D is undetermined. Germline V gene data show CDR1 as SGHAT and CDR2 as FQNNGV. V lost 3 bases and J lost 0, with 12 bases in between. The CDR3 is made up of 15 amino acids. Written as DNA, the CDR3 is TGTGCCAGCAGCTTGGGCCGCGCCCTCTCCTACGAGCAGTACTTC. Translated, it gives CASSLGRALSYEQYF.

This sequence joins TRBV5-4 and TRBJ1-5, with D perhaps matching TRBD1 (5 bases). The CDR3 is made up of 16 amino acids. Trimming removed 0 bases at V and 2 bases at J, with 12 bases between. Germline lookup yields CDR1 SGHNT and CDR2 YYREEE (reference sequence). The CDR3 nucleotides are TGTGCCAGCAGCTTGGATGGCAGGGTGGGCAATCAGCCCCAGCATTTT. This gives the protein CASSLDGRVGNQPQHF.

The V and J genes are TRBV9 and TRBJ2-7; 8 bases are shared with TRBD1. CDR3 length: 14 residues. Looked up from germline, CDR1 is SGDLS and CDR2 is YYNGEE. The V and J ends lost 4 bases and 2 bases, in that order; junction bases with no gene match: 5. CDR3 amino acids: CASSPRGQAYEQYF. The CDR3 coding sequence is TGTGCCAGCAGCCCCAGGGGACAGGCCTACGAGCAGTACTTC.

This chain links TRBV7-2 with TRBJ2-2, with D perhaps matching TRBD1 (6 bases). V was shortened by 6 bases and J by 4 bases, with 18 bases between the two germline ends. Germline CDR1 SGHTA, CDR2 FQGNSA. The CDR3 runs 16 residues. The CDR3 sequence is CASRPKTGRLTGELFF. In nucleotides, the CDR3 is TGTGCCAGCAGACCAAAGACAGGCCGTCTCACCGGGGAGCTGTTTTTT.

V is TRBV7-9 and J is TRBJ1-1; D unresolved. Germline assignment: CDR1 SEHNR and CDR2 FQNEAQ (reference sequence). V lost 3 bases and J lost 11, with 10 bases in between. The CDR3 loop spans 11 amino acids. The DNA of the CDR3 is TGTGCCAGCAGCTTTCATTGTTCCGCTTTCTTT. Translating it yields CASSFHCSAFF.

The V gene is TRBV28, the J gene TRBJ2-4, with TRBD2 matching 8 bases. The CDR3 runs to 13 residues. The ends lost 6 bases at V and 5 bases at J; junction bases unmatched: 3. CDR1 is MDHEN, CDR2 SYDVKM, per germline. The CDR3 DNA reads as TGTGCCAGCAGAACGGGAGGGGAAAACATTCAGTACTTC. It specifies CASRTGGENIQYF.

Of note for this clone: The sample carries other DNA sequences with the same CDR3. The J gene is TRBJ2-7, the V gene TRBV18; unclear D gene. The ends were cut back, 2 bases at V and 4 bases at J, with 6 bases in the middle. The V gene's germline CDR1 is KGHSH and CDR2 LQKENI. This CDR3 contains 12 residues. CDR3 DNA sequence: TGTGCCAGCTCACCAGCGAGTTACGAGCAGTACTTC. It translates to CASSPASYEQYF.

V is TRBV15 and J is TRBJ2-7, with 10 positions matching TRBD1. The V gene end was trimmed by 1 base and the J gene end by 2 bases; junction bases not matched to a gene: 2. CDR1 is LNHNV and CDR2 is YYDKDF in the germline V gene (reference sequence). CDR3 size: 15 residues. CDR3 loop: CATSRGGTGAYEQYF. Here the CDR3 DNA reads TGTGCCACCAGCAGAGGTGGGACAGGGGCCTACGAGCAGTACTTC.

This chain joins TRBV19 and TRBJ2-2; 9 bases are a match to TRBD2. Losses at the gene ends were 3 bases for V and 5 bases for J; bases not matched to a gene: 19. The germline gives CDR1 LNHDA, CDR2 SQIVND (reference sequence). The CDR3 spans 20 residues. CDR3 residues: CASSIRTSVPGELSTGELFF. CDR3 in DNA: TGTGCCAGTAGTATCCGGACTAGCGTCCCCGGGGAGTTGAGTACCGGGGAGCTGTTTTTT.

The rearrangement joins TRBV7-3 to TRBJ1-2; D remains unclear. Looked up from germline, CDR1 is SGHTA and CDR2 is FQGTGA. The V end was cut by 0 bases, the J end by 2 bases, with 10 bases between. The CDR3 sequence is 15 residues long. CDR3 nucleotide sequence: TGTGCCAGCAGCTTAACCCCCGGGGAAAACTATGGCTACACCTTC. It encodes CASSLTPGENYGYTF.

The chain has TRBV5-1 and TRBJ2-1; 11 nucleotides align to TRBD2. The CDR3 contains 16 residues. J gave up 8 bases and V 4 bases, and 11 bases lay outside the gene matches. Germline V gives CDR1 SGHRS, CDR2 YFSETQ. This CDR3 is CASSTNLAGGPDEQFF. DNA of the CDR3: TGCGCCAGCAGCACAAACCTAGCGGGAGGCCCGGATGAGCAGTTCTTC.

The CDR3 sequence is CASSPPKGTSNNEQFF. The CDR3 bases are TGTGCCAGCAGCCCTCCAAAGGGGACTAGTAACAATGAGCAGTTCTTC. This rearrangement joins TRBV27 to TRBJ2-1, with TRBD2 matching 8 bases. The CDR3 spans 16 residues. Trimming cost V 6 bases and J 5 bases; bases outside gene matches: 12. Germline lookup yields CDR1 MNHEY and CDR2 SMNVEV (reference sequence).

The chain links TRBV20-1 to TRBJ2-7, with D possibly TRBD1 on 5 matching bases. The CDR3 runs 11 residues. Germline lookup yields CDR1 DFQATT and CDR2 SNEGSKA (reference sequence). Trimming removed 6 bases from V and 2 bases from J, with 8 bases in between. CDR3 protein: CSADRAYEQYF. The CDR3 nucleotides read TGCAGTGCCGACAGAGCCTACGAGCAGTACTTC.

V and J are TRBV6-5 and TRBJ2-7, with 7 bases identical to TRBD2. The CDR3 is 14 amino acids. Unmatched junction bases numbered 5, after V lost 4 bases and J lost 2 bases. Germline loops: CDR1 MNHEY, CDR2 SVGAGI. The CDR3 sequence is CASSWRSGAYEQYF. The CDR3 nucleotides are TGTGCCAGCAGTTGGCGCAGCGGGGCCTACGAGCAGTACTTC.

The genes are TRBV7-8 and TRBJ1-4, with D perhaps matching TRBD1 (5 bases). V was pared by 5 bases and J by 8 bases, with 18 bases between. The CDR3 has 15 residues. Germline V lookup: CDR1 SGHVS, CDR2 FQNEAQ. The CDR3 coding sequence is TGTGCCAGCAGCGGAGAAGGCCAGGGCTGGGAAAAACTGTTTTTT. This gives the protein CASSGEGQGWEKLFF. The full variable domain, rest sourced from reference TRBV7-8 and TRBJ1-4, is GAGVSQSPRYKVAKRGQDVALRCDPISGHVSLFWYQQALGQGPEFLTYFQNEAQLDKSGLPSDRFFAERPEGSVSTLKIQRTQQEDSAVYLCASSGEGQGWEKLFFGSGTQLSVL.

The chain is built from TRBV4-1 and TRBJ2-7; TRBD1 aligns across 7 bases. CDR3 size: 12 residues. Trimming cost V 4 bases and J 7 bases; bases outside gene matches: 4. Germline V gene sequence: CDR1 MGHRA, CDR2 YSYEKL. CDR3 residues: CASSRDREEQYF. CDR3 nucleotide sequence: TGCGCCAGCAGCCGTGACAGGGAGGAGCAGTACTTC.